This is a list of T cell receptor beta chains from one sample in a study of blood T cell repertoires in COVID-19. Here immunoSEQ multiplex PCR was the method, and the copy in TCRdb shows in-frame clones only, minus some. The sample lists around 230,000 clones, around 82% occurring once. The sequenced material came from peripheral blood. Receptors were obtained from a woman aged 50 to 60 with acute or convalescent COVID-19. Both conserved end residues are part of each CDR3. The D gene is left open where the match is weak. Size values are once, few and many counts, or a class for expanded clones, and some rows have none.

J: TRBJ2-1; size: -; V: TRBV2; length: 16; D: -; CDR3: CASRFLTTFSYNEQFF; DNA: TGTGCCAGCAGGTTCTTAACGACTTTCTCCTACAATGAGCAGTTCTTC
J: TRBJ1-1; size: -; V: TRBV10-3; length: 14; D: -; CDR3: CAISESRTSSAAFF; DNA: TGTGCCATCAGTGAGTCGAGGACAAGCTCAGCAGCTTTCTTT
J: TRBJ1-1; size: -; V: TRBV29-1; length: 13; D: -; CDR3: CSATRIRNTEAFF; DNA: TGCAGCGCGACAAGAATCAGAAACACTGAAGCTTTCTTT
J: TRBJ2-3; size: -; V: TRBV5-4; length: 16; D: TRBD2; CDR3: CASSPSREAGADTQYF; DNA: TGTGCCAGCAGCCCCTCGCGGGAGGCCGGAGCAGATACGCAGTATTTT
J: TRBJ1-5; size: -; V: TRBV10-3; length: 15; D: TRBD1; CDR3: CAIRSGTGGDQPQHF; DNA: TGTGCCATCAGATCCGGGACAGGGGGCGACCAGCCCCAGCATTTT
J: TRBJ1-2; size: once; V: TRBV12-3/TRBV12-4; length: 11; D: -; CDR3: CASSWTAGYTF; DNA: TGTGCCAGCAGTTGGACAGCCGGCTACACCTTC
J: TRBJ1-1; size: -; V: TRBV5-5; length: 13; D: -; CDR3: CASSFTIRAEAFF; DNA: TGTGCCAGCAGCTTTACTATCCGGGCTGAAGCTTTCTTT
J: TRBJ2-5; size: -; V: TRBV5-4; length: 15; D: TRBD2; CDR3: CASSIKAGVGETQYF; DNA: TGTGCCAGCAGCATTAAAGCGGGAGTTGGTGAGACCCAGTACTTC
J: TRBJ2-7; size: few; V: TRBV27; length: 17; D: TRBD2; CDR3: CASSTGTQRERQYEQYF; DNA: TGTGCCAGCAGTACGGGGACCCAGCGGGAAAGACAATACGAGCAGTACTTC
J: TRBJ2-7; size: -; V: TRBV10-1; length: 13; D: -; CDR3: CASSEGVGDEQYF; DNA: TGCGCCAGCAGTGAAGGGGTTGGGGACGAGCAGTACTTC
J: TRBJ2-2; size: few; V: TRBV7-3; length: 14; D: TRBD1; CDR3: CASSSGQAPGELFF; DNA: TGTGCCAGCAGCTCGGGACAGGCCCCCGGGGAGCTGTTTTTT
J: TRBJ2-1; size: -; V: TRBV24-1; length: 16; D: -; CDR3: CATSDHSSKSYNEQFF; DNA: TGTGCCACCAGTGACCATAGTAGTAAATCCTACAATGAGCAGTTCTTC
J: TRBJ2-3; size: few; V: TRBV18; length: 16; D: TRBD2; CDR3: CASSPAGGLSTDTQYF; DNA: TGTGCCAGCTCACCGGCCGGGGGACTAAGCACAGATACGCAGTATTTT
J: TRBJ2-3; size: few; V: TRBV3-1/TRBV3-2; length: 15; D: TRBD2; CDR3: CASSLGGGNTDTQYF; DNA: TGTGCCAGCAGCCTCGGGGGGGGAAACACAGATACGCAGTATTTT
J: TRBJ2-6; size: -; V: TRBV23-1; length: 15; D: TRBD1; CDR3: CAGRTGAEGANVLTF; DNA: TGCGCCGGCAGGACAGGGGCCGAGGGGGCCAACGTCCTGACTTTC
J: TRBJ2-7; size: many; V: TRBV12-2; length: 20; D: -; CDR3: CASRLGCVLGLASGSYEQYF; DNA: TGTGCAAGTCGCTTAGGTTGCGTCCTAGGGCTGGCTAGCGGATCCTACGAGCAGTACTTC
J: TRBJ2-6; size: -; V: TRBV30; length: 18; D: TRBD1; CDR3: CASPGGQGALAGANVLTF; DNA: TGTGCCTCCCCGGGAGGACAGGGGGCTCTCGCTGGGGCCAACGTCCTGACTTTC
J: TRBJ2-1; size: once; V: TRBV7-2; length: 16; D: TRBD2; CDR3: CASSIRGGTSGYEQFF; DNA: TGTGCCAGCAGCATTAGGGGAGGGACTAGCGGGTATGAGCAGTTCTTC
J: TRBJ2-1; size: -; V: TRBV11-3; length: 13; D: -; CDR3: CASSLNSYNEQFF; DNA: TGTGCCAGCAGCTTAAACAGCTACAATGAGCAGTTCTTC
J: TRBJ2-7; size: -; V: TRBV11-2; length: 15; D: TRBD2; CDR3: CASRFSSGIINEQYF; DNA: TGTGCCAGCAGGTTTAGCAGCGGGATTATCAACGAGCAGTACTTC
J: TRBJ2-7; size: -; V: TRBV6-1; length: 13; D: -; CDR3: CASSEDGSYEQYF; DNA: TGTGCCAGCAGTGAAGACGGCTCCTACGAGCAGTACTTC
J: TRBJ2-7; size: -; V: TRBV20-1; length: 15; D: TRBD1; CDR3: CSASPPGTGDDEQYF; DNA: TGCAGTGCTAGTCCCCCCGGGACAGGAGATGACGAGCAGTACTTC
J: TRBJ2-6; size: once; V: TRBV10-1; length: 16; D: -; CDR3: CASSGGTPTGANVLTF; DNA: TGCGCCAGCAGTGGGGGGACTCCTACCGGGGCCAACGTCCTGACTTTC
J: TRBJ2-5; size: -; V: TRBV2; length: 15; D: -; CDR3: CASSDFGRGLETQYF; DNA: TGTGCCAGCAGTGATTTCGGGAGAGGTTTGGAGACCCAGTACTTC
J: TRBJ1-2; size: -; V: TRBV5-1; length: 15; D: -; CDR3: CASTTAGGASYGYTF; DNA: TGCGCCAGCACCACCGCGGGGGGCGCGAGCTATGGCTACACCTTC
J: TRBJ1-2; size: -; V: TRBV4-1; length: 16; D: TRBD1; CDR3: CASSQTDRGLNYGYTF; DNA: TGCGCCAGCAGCCAGACGGACAGGGGGTTAAACTATGGCTACACCTTC
J: TRBJ2-2; size: -; V: TRBV29-1; length: 16; D: -; CDR3: CSVLRSDSHGTGELFF; DNA: TGCAGCGTCCTGCGCTCGGACAGCCACGGGACCGGGGAGCTGTTTTTT